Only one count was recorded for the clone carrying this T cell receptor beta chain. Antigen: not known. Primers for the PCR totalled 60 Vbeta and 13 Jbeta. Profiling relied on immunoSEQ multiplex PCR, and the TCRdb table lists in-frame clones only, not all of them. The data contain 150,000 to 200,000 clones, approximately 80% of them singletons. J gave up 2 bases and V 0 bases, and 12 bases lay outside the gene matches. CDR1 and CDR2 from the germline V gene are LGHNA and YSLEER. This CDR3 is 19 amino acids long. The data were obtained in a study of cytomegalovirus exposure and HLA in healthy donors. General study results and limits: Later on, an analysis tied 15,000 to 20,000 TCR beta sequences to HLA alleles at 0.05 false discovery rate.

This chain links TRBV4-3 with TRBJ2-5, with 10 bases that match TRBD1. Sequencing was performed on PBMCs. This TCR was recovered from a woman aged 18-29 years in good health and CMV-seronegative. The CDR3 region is CASSQDHGDLDRGQETQYF. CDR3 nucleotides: TGCGCCAGCAGCCAAGACCACGGAGACCTGGACAGGGGGCAAGAGACCCAGTACTTC.